This T cell receptor beta chain was recovered during a study of human T cells and chemical hapten exposure (dated by TCRdb to the early 2020s). Describing the broader study: Libraries were combined into a pool for sequencing, and differences in TCR yield between samples came mainly from small differences in library volumes within the pool. In alopecia patients, the study followed how the peripheral blood TCR repertoire changed in vivo over primary and secondary sensitization to diphenylcyclopropenone (DPC), a hapten. The paper as a whole reports these results and caveats: DPC sensitization did not change the number of TCRs with a frequency above 1 in 1000, and there was no evidence of changes in global repertoire structure. Repeated subsampling changed both the strength of the expansion versus patch-test correlation and the threshold at which that correlation became significant.

Spanning cysteine to phenylalanine, the CDR3 consists of 15 amino acids. The CDR3 DNA has 45 bases and is translated from base 1. The CDR1 and CDR2 encoded by the germline V gene (reference sequence) are LGHDT and YNNKEL. V loses 2 bases at its end and J loses 3 bases; junction bases beyond the gene matches: 7. Library preparation attached unique molecular identifiers to individual cDNA molecules for quantitative, reproducible TCR counting. Both TCR alpha and TCR beta chains were sequenced from each blood RNA sample. On the study's bioinformatics: A median of approximately 100,000 TCRs per sample was observed, with a range of about 20,000 to 690,600. V, J and CDR3 annotation of the TCR reads was performed with the Decombinator software suite. To make PS versus PT1 abundance plots, every sample was subsampled to the same number of TCRs (28,000). Expanded TCRs were defined as absent before sensitization and observed at least eight times at the 2-week time point. TCRdb applied fastp at Q25 and MiXCR to the public reads, then kept only in-frame beta chains. Entries are consolidated by CDR3 protein sequence, retaining the most common genes and DNA. V and J calls and clone size were set by TCRdb, not the authors. The sample contains around 120,000 distinct CDR3 sequences, around 9% of them found a single time. Approximately 1.5% of the sample belongs to the ten largest clones.

Total RNA was isolated from unfractionated whole blood collected in Tempus Blood RNA tubes. About 5 healthy volunteers served as TCR sequencing controls and were bled at day 0, 2 weeks and 6 weeks. With regard to this clonotype: There is no known antigen for this receptor. One base away there is no much larger clone; base qualities are not given.

The TCR was taken from a human donor in good health. Some clones in this sample may be carry-over from other donors' samples. Donor details come from another sample of the same person, matched by shared clones. In this chain, TRBV3-1 is recombined with TRBJ2-7, with 7 junctional bases fitting TRBD2. The sequenced sample was whole blood. DNA sequence: TGTGCCAGCAGCCAACAGGGCGGGGGAAACTACGAGCAGTACTTC. This is translated as CASSQQGGGNYEQYF.